The rows below give T cell receptor beta chains drawn from one sample of a study of siplizumab effects on memory and regulatory T cells. Data came from immunoSEQ multiplex PCR; TCRdb stores just in-frame clones and leaves some out. The sample has 50,000 or so clones; 87% are singletons. The specimen sequenced was naive CD8+ T cells sorted from blood. Source of these receptors: a human donor in good health. The CDR3 runs from the conserved cysteine through the conserved F or W. The order of the fields is D gene, J gene, V gene, clone size, CDR3 protein, CDR3 DNA. A D gene is named only where the DNA matches it firmly. The listing skips clone size in some rows; elsewhere it reads once, few, many or a size class.

>NA|TRBJ1-1|TRBV5-1|few
CASSLADGEAFF
TGCGCCAGCAGCTTGGCCGATGGTGAAGCTTTCTTT
>NA|TRBJ1-1|TRBV10-3|NA
CAISESRGLNTEAFF
TGTGCCATCAGTGAGTCAAGAGGGTTGAACACTGAAGCTTTCTTT
>TRBD2|TRBJ2-7|TRBV19|NA
CASRPRVAGIYEQYF
TGTGCCAGTAGACCCCGAGTAGCGGGGATCTACGAGCAGTACTTC
>NA|TRBJ2-5|TRBV5-6|NA
CASSHYSYQETQYF
TGTGCCAGCAGCCATTACAGTTACCAAGAGACCCAGTACTTC
>NA|TRBJ2-7|TRBV7-2|NA
CASSPYFISYEQYF
TGTGCCAGCTCCCCCTACTTCATCTCCTACGAGCAGTACTTC
>TRBD1|TRBJ2-7|TRBV13|once
CASSPRDSYEQYF
TGTGCCAGCAGCCCCCGGGACAGCTACGAGCAGTACTTC
>TRBD1|TRBJ2-3|TRBV6-1|NA
CASTTDREFADTQYF
TGTGCCAGCACCACGGACAGGGAGTTCGCAGATACGCAGTATTTT
>TRBD1|TRBJ1-3|TRBV7-6|NA
CASSFGQGRGNTIYF
TGTGCCAGCAGCTTTGGACAGGGGAGAGGAAACACCATATATTTT
>NA|TRBJ2-1|TRBV7-8|NA
CASSLWWGGPDEQFF
TGTGCCAGCAGCTTATGGTGGGGGGGCCCCGATGAGCAGTTCTTC
>TRBD1|TRBJ1-2|TRBV27|few
CASKTGGKDGYTF
TGTGCCAGCAAGACAGGGGGCAAGGATGGCTACACCTTC
>TRBD2|TRBJ2-3|TRBV7-9|NA
CASSFIAGTSTDTQYF
TGTGCCAGCAGCTTTATAGCGGGAACTAGCACAGATACGCAGTATTTT
>NA|TRBJ2-1|TRBV6-5|NA
CASSYSQSSYNEQFF
TGTGCCAGCAGTTATTCCCAAAGCTCCTACAATGAGCAGTTCTTC
>NA|TRBJ2-7|TRBV19|once
CASSIGSEQYF
TGTGCCAGTAGTATCGGTAGCGAGCAGTACTTC
>TRBD2|TRBJ2-3|TRBV7-9|once
CASSPTSGGTDTQYF
TGTGCCAGCAGTCCGACTAGCGGGGGCACAGATACGCAGTATTTT
>NA|TRBJ2-3|TRBV6-4|NA
CASSTTAYSRLDTQYF
TGTGCCAGCAGTACGACCGCCTATTCCAGGCTAGATACGCAGTATTTT
>TRBD2|TRBJ2-7|TRBV11-2|NA
CASSLLIGGEELQYF
TGTGCCAGCAGCTTATTGATCGGGGGGGAAGAACTGCAGTACTTC
>NA|TRBJ2-7|TRBV11-2|NA
CASSLGRVTYEQYF
TGTGCCAGCAGCTTAGGCAGGGTAACCTACGAGCAGTACTTC
>TRBD2|TRBJ2-5|TRBV9|NA
CASSTSGYQETQYF
TGTGCCAGCAGCACTAGCGGGTACCAAGAGACCCAGTACTTC
>NA|TRBJ2-1|TRBV7-9|NA
CASSSTGVSGNEQFF
TGTGCCAGCAGCTCGACCGGGGTTAGCGGCAATGAGCAGTTCTTC
>NA|TRBJ2-1|TRBV10-3|NA
CATGLDEQFF
TGTGCCACCGGGCTGGATGAGCAGTTCTTC
>NA|TRBJ1-5|TRBV27|NA
CASSLNGVTQPQHF
TGTGCCAGCAGTTTAAATGGGGTCACTCAGCCCCAGCATTTT
>NA|TRBJ1-1|TRBV9|NA
CASSQTNTEAFF
TGTGCCAGCAGCCAGACTAACACTGAAGCTTTCTTT
>NA|TRBJ2-5|TRBV5-6|NA
CASRLRLETQYF
TGTGCCAGCAGGTTAAGACTAGAGACCCAGTACTTC
>TRBD1|TRBJ1-6|TRBV7-9|NA
CASSYRTGSYNSPLHF
TGTGCCAGCAGCTACAGGACAGGCTCCTATAATTCACCCCTCCACTTT
>NA|TRBJ2-5|TRBV13|NA
CASSLGSLETQYF
TGTGCCAGCAGCTTAGGTAGCCTGGAGACCCAGTACTTC
>TRBD2|TRBJ2-3|TRBV27|NA
CASSPLGVAGDTDTQYF
TGTGCCAGCAGTCCCCTGGGGGTAGCGGGAGACACAGATACGCAGTATTTT
>TRBD2|TRBJ2-7|TRBV19|NA
CASSMGTSGGAYEQYF
TGTGCCAGTAGTATGGGGACTAGCGGGGGTGCCTACGAGCAGTACTTC
>TRBD2|TRBJ2-7|TRBV19|few
CASSIGLAYEQYF
TGTGCCAGTAGTATCGGACTAGCGTACGAGCAGTACTTC
>TRBD1|TRBJ1-5|TRBV18|once
CASSLGQGSNQPQHF
TGTGCCAGCTCGCTCGGACAGGGAAGCAATCAGCCCCAGCATTTT
>NA|TRBJ1-3|TRBV5-6|NA
CASSLVQAGNTIYF
TGTGCCAGCAGCTTGGTGCAAGCTGGAAACACCATATATTTT
>TRBD2|TRBJ2-4|TRBV6-1|NA
CASSDQLAGGTF
TGTGCCAGCAGTGACCAACTAGCGGGGGGAACTTTT
>TRBD2|TRBJ2-7|TRBV5-1|NA
CASSAFGTSTFYEQYF
TGCGCCAGCAGCGCTTTCGGGACTAGTACTTTCTACGAGCAGTACTTC
>NA|TRBJ2-7|TRBV10-1|NA
CASSESTGGKYEQYF
TGCGCCAGCAGTGAGTCGACCGGGGGAAAGTACGAGCAGTACTTC
>TRBD2|TRBJ2-7|TRBV5-5|NA
CASSLAGDTYEQYF
TGTGCCAGCAGCCTAGCGGGAGATACCTACGAGCAGTACTTC
>TRBD2|TRBJ2-1|TRBV9|NA
CASSLSGNSYNEQFF
TGTGCCAGCAGCCTTAGCGGGAACTCCTACAATGAGCAGTTCTTC
>NA|TRBJ2-5|TRBV6-6|NA
CASSAPRETQYF
TGTGCCAGCAGTGCCCCCCGAGAGACCCAGTACTTC
>TRBD2|TRBJ2-1|TRBV18|NA
CASSRTSGRAREQFF
TGTGCCAGCTCACGGACTAGCGGGAGGGCGCGGGAGCAGTTCTTC
>NA|TRBJ2-5|TRBV19|NA
CASSTTGLGGKTQYF
TGTGCCAGTAGTACCACAGGGCTCGGGGGAAAGACCCAGTACTTC
>NA|TRBJ2-5|TRBV23-1|NA
CASSQYSGPRVAQYF
TGCGCCAGCAGTCAATACTCGGGACCTCGCGTTGCCCAGTACTTC
>NA|TRBJ1-1|TRBV11-2|NA
CASSLGSGTEAFF
TGTGCCAGCAGCTTAGGATCCGGCACTGAAGCTTTCTTT
>NA|TRBJ2-1|TRBV6-5|NA
CASSYLPGSSYNEQFF
TGTGCCAGCAGTTACCTGCCAGGGAGCTCCTACAATGAGCAGTTCTTC
>NA|TRBJ2-7|TRBV15|once
CATSRPLMGGGGALSYEQYF
TGTGCCACCAGCAGACCCCTTATGGGGGGTGGAGGGGCCCTATCCTACGAGCAGTACTTC
>NA|TRBJ2-2|TRBV19|once
CASNQVFTGELFF
TGTGCCAGTAATCAGGTTTTCACCGGGGAGCTGTTTTTT
>NA|TRBJ2-7|TRBV5-5|NA
CASSLSDAEVEGYEQYF
TGTGCCAGCAGCTTGAGCGACGCCGAGGTTGAGGGATACGAGCAGTACTTC
>TRBD1|TRBJ1-1|TRBV28|few
CASHRQGKFTEAFF
TGTGCCAGCCATCGACAGGGGAAGTTCACTGAAGCTTTCTTT
>TRBD2|TRBJ2-3|TRBV7-8|NA
CASRWTSGSTDTQYF
TGTGCCAGCAGGTGGACTAGCGGGAGCACAGATACGCAGTATTTT
>TRBD2|TRBJ2-3|TRBV19|NA
CASSSGTSGFSTDTQYF
TGTGCCAGTAGTAGCGGGACTAGCGGGTTTAGCACAGATACGCAGTATTTT
>NA|TRBJ1-2|TRBV12-5|NA
CASGFYPGSQKDGGYTF
TGTGCTAGTGGTTTCTACCCCGGCTCCCAGAAGGATGGCGGCTACACCTTC